These 14 T cell receptor beta chains came from one sample sequenced in a study of blood T cells in healthy people across ages. Using a J-beta primer mix together with a sample-barcoded 5' primer, a second PCR was run for roughly 6 to 11 cycles. TCRdb re-called the 5' RACE reads with MiXCR, one entry per CDR3 protein. The sample yields some 1.6 million distinct CDR3 sequences, about 31% seen once. Sequences were obtained from blood. Receptors were obtained from a woman younger than 45 in good health.

This clonotype was counted a few times. This chain connects TRBV20-1 to TRBJ2-5; 10 positions match TRBD2. Trimming cost V 2 bases and J 3 bases; bases outside gene matches: 3. The CDR3 spans 14 residues. From germline, CDR1 is DFQATT and CDR2 SNEGSKA (reference sequence). CDR3 residues: CSARKAGGKETQYF. CDR3 sequence (DNA): TGCAGTGCTAGAAAAGCGGGAGGGAAAGAGACCCAGTACTTC.

There are a few counts of this clonotype. The chain uses TRBV5-1 and TRBJ2-3, with 16 positions matching TRBD2. V lost 3 bases and J lost 3; bases outside the gene matches: 7. The V gene's germline CDR1 is SGHRS and CDR2 YFSETQ. The CDR3 loop spans 18 amino acids. CDR3 protein: CASSYQGLAGGTTDTQYF. The CDR3 bases are TGCGCCAGCAGCTACCAGGGACTAGCGGGAGGGACTACAGATACGCAGTATTTT.

This clonotype showed up many times. The chain combines TRBV9 with TRBJ1-2; TRBD1 aligns across 8 bases. J gave up 12 bases and V 2 bases, and 9 bases lay outside the gene matches. The germline V gene has CDR1 SGDLS and CDR2 YYNGEE. The CDR3 spans 13 residues. This CDR3 is CASSVSATGANTF. CDR3 sequence (DNA): TGTGCCAGCAGCGTTTCTGCGACAGGGGCCAACACCTTC.

This clonotype was detected a few times. The chain recombines TRBV7-6 with TRBJ2-5; TRBD2 matches at 8 bases. This CDR3 region has 15 residues. CDR1 is SGHVS and CDR2 is FNYEAQ in the germline V gene. The V segment lost 5 bases and the J segment 4 bases; nucleotides outside the gene matches: 9. CDR3 amino acids: CASSPTGGNGETQYF. CDR3 in DNA: TGTGCCAGCAGCCCAACGGGGGGGAATGGAGAGACCCAGTACTTC. Full variable domain (missing parts from reference TRBV7-6 and TRBJ2-5): GAGVSQSPRYKVTKRGQDVALRCDPISGHVSLYWYRQALGQGPEFLTYFNYEAQQDKSGLPNDRFSAERPEGSISTLTIQRTEQRDSAMYRCASSPTGGNGETQYFGPGTRLLVL.

Only a few counts were recorded for this clonotype. The V and J genes are TRBV20-1 and TRBJ2-7, with D possibly TRBD1 on 5 matching bases. Trimming removed 3 bases from V and 4 bases from J, with 16 bases in between. Germline-derived CDR1 and CDR2 are DFQATT and SNEGSKA (reference sequence). The CDR3 sequence is 14 residues long. The CDR3 DNA sequence: TGCAGTGCTAGCAAAGCTCTGGGGCGATACGAGCAGTACTTC. It codes for CSASKALGRYEQYF.

This clonotype was counted only a few times. V is TRBV9 and J is TRBJ2-1, with a tentative D call TRBD1 (6 bases). CDR1 is SGDLS, CDR2 YYNGEE, per germline. The CDR3 is made up of 15 amino acids. The germline V and J ends were trimmed by 3 bases and 8 bases, with 18 bases remaining between them. CDR3 residues: CASSEYQGPGDEQFF. The CDR3 nucleotides read TGTGCCAGCAGCGAATATCAGGGGCCAGGGGATGAGCAGTTCTTC.

This clonotype was found a few times. This sequence joins TRBV6-6 and TRBJ2-3, with D unresolved. The CDR3 loop spans 15 amino acids. The germline V gene has CDR1 MNHNY and CDR2 SVGAGI (reference sequence). The germline V and J ends were trimmed by 6 bases and 0 bases, with 13 bases remaining between them. The CDR3 loop is CASSGHVVSTDTQYF. The CDR3 region has the DNA TGTGCCAGCAGCGGCCACGTGGTCAGCACAGATACGCAGTATTTT.

As to this clonotype: This may arise from a read error, as a much more abundant clone is one base away. The chain links TRBV25-1 to TRBJ2-1; D remains ambiguous. In germline, CDR1 is MGHDK, CDR2 SYGVNS. Trimming shortened V by 2 bases and J by 4 bases, and 3 bases separated the two germline ends. This CDR3 spans 12 amino acids. In DNA, the CDR3 is TGTGCCAGCAGTGAAGAGTACAATGAGCAGTTCTTC. Protein: CASSEEYNEQFF.

V and J are TRBV6-1 and TRBJ2-5; D is ambiguous. Germline CDR1 MNHNS, CDR2 SASEGT. V was trimmed by 7 bases and J by 0 bases, leaving 9 bases between them. This CDR3 is built from 13 residues. The CDR3 is CASNGRDQETQYF. In DNA, the CDR3 is TGTGCCAGCAACGGACGGGACCAAGAGACCCAGTACTTC.

This clonotype turned up a few times. The genes are TRBV20-1 and TRBJ2-5, with 7 bases identical to TRBD1. The CDR3 extends over 14 amino acids. Trimming removed 6 bases from V and 5 bases from J; junction bases left unmatched: 12. Per germline, CDR1 DFQATT and CDR2 SNEGSKA (reference sequence). In DNA, the CDR3 is TGCAGTGCAACCGACAGGGACGGGATTGAGACCCAGTACTTC. It specifies CSATDRDGIETQYF.

For this clonotype: One junction end disagrees with the germline gene, perhaps due to a read error. This chain links TRBV7-9 with TRBJ2-3, with D uncertain. Germline V gene lookup returns CDR1 SEHNR and CDR2 FQNEAQ (reference sequence). CDR3 size: 16 residues. The CDR3 is CSSSLVWYSSTDTQYF. CDR3 in DNA: TGTTCCAGCAGCTTAGTATGGTATTCCAGCACAGATACGCAGTATTTT. Drawing the rest from reference TRBV7-9 and TRBJ2-3, the complete variable domain is DTGVSQNPRHKITKRGQNVTFRCDPISEHNRLYWYRQTLGQGPEFLTYFQNEAQLEKSRLLSDRFSAERPKGSFSTLEIQRTEQGDSAMYLCSSSLVWYSSTDTQYFGPGTRLTVL.

This clonotype appeared a few times. The chain recombines TRBV24-1 with TRBJ2-1; D not certain. The CDR3 is 17 residues long. Germline lookup yields CDR1 KGHDR and CDR2 SFDVKD. With 4 bases removed from V and 1 base from J, the gap between germline ends came to 16 bases. In DNA form, the CDR3 reads TGTGCCACCAGTGACTCCGACCGGCCGGTTTCCTACAATGAGCAGTTCTTC. This gives the protein CATSDSDRPVSYNEQFF.

This clonotype showed up just a few times. The chain links TRBV5-1 to TRBJ2-1, with 7 bases identical to TRBD2. CDR3 length: 11 residues. Unmatched junction bases numbered 2, after V lost 5 bases and J lost 9 bases. Germline V gene sequence: CDR1 SGHRS, CDR2 YFSETQ. CDR3 sequence reads: CASRAGVEQFF. The CDR3 nucleotides are TGCGCCAGCAGGGCGGGGGTTGAGCAGTTCTTC. The full variable domain, in which reference TRBV5-1 and TRBJ2-1 provide the parts outside the CDR3, is KAGVTQTPRYLIKTRGQQVTLSCSPISGHRSVSWYQQTPGQGLQFLFEYFSETQRNKGNFPGRFSGRQFSNSRSEMNVSTLELGDSALYLCASRAGVEQFFGPGTRLTVL.

This clonotype has a handful of counts. J is TRBJ2-7 and V is TRBV14, with D uncertain. The CDR3 runs 14 residues. Trimming left V 0 bases short and J 2 bases short, with 8 bases between. Looked up from germline, CDR1 is SGHDN and CDR2 is FVKESK. As DNA, the CDR3 is TGTGCCAGCAGCCAAGAACACTCACCCTACGAGCAGTACTTC. It specifies CASSQEHSPYEQYF.